Listed below are T cell receptor beta chains from one sample, sequenced in a study of blood T cell repertoires in COVID-19. The protocol was immunoSEQ multiplex PCR, while the TCRdb copy is restricted to in-frame clones and leaves out a portion. The sample lists under 95,000 clones, over 80% occurring once. Source material: peripheral blood. These TCRs come from a woman in her 70s with acute or convalescent COVID-19. Both conserved end residues are part of each CDR3. A D gene is named only where the DNA matches it firmly. Size values are once, few and many counts, or a class for expanded clones, and some rows have none.

j_call	v_call	clone_size	d_call	cdr3_nt	cdr3_aa
TRBJ2-3	TRBV7-2	once	TRBD2	TGTGCCAGCAGCTCTCCCGGGGGGGTCCGGGGCACAGATACGCAGTATTTT	CASSSPGGVRGTDTQYF
TRBJ1-1	TRBV5-1	NA	NA	TGCGCCAGCAGCGCATTACAAGGGGGTACTGAAGCTTTCTTT	CASSALQGGTEAFF
TRBJ2-3	TRBV5-1	NA	NA	TGCGCCAGCAGCCCTAGGACTCCGCCAGATACGCAGTATTTT	CASSPRTPPDTQYF
TRBJ2-7	TRBV1	once	NA	TGCACCAGCAGCGGGGCTAAGCGGGGGCCTTCCTACGAGCAGTACTTC	CTSSGAKRGPSYEQYF
TRBJ1-6	TRBV5-6	few	NA	TGTGCCAGCAGCTCCTATACAGATCAACATTCACCCCTCCACTTT	CASSSYTDQHSPLHF
TRBJ1-5	TRBV6-5	few	NA	TGTGCCAGCAGTTACTCGCGGACAGCCGATCAGCCCCAGCATTTT	CASSYSRTADQPQHF
TRBJ1-5	TRBV19	NA	TRBD1	TGTGCCAGTACCAGAGGGGGACAGGGGGTAAGCAATCAGCCCCAGCATTTT	CASTRGGQGVSNQPQHF
TRBJ2-5	TRBV9	NA	TRBD2	TGTGCCAGCAGCGCCGGGACTAGCGGGGGCCAGGAGACCCAGTACTTC	CASSAGTSGGQETQYF
TRBJ1-1	TRBV6-6	NA	TRBD1	TGTGCCAGCAGCAGACAGGGAAACACTGAAGCTTTCTTT	CASSRQGNTEAFF
TRBJ1-2	TRBV12-3/TRBV12-4	NA	NA	TGTGCCAGCAGTCAGGGAAACGGCTACACCTTC	CASSQGNGYTF
TRBJ1-1	TRBV5-1	NA	NA	TGCGCCAGCAGATACAGGAACACTGAAGCTTTCTTT	CASRYRNTEAFF
TRBJ2-5	TRBV7-9	NA	TRBD1	TGTGCCAGCAGCCTTGACAGGGCTCAAGAGACCCAGTACTTC	CASSLDRAQETQYF
TRBJ2-1	TRBV10-1	NA	TRBD2	TGCGCCAGCAGTGACTCTAGGCTAGCGGGGGGTTTTGAGCAGTTCTTC	CASSDSRLAGGFEQFF
TRBJ2-7	TRBV5-1	NA	NA	TGCGCCAGCAGCTTGGTCGGTAACGAGCAGTACTTC	CASSLVGNEQYF
TRBJ1-6	TRBV9	NA	NA	TGTGCCAGCAGCGTTAGCGGCAACTCCTATAATTCACCCCTCCACTTT	CASSVSGNSYNSPLHF
TRBJ1-1	TRBV6-5	NA	NA	TGTGCCAGCAAAAAGGAGTTGTTGAACACTGAAGCTTTCTTT	CASKKELLNTEAFF
TRBJ2-2	TRBV3-1/TRBV3-2	few	NA	TGTGCCAGCAGCTTTACGAACACCGGGGAGCTGTTTTTT	CASSFTNTGELFF
TRBJ2-1	TRBV19	once	NA	TGTGCCAGTAGGCCTAGAAGTATCGATGAGCAGTTCTTC	CASRPRSIDEQFF
TRBJ2-1	TRBV6-2/TRBV6-3	NA	TRBD2	TGTGCCAGCAGTGCACAGGGAGCGGGGGGGTGGAATGAGCAGTTCTTC	CASSAQGAGGWNEQFF
TRBJ2-1	TRBV4-1	few	TRBD1	TGCGCCAGCAGCCAAGGGAGCGGGACAGGGCCTTACAATGAGCAGTTCTTC	CASSQGSGTGPYNEQFF
TRBJ1-4	TRBV28	NA	NA	TGTGCCAGCAGTTTCTGGGCTGGAGAAAAACTGTTTTTT	CASSFWAGEKLFF
TRBJ2-5	TRBV30	NA	TRBD1	TGTGCCGGACGGACAGGGCAAATGGAGACCCAGTACTTC	CAGRTGQMETQYF
TRBJ1-1	TRBV10-3	NA	NA	TGTGCCATCAGTGAGTCGAGGGGGATTACTGAAGCTTTCTTT	CAISESRGITEAFF
TRBJ1-5	TRBV5-1	NA	TRBD1	TGCGCCAGCAGTCAAGCAGGACAGGGTGGTGAGCCCCAGCATTTT	CASSQAGQGGEPQHF
TRBJ1-2	TRBV29-1	NA	TRBD1	TGCAGCGTCCGCAGGGGGCTGTATGGCTACACCTTC	CSVRRGLYGYTF
TRBJ1-1	TRBV7-9	few	TRBD1	TGTGCCAGCAGGCCCGGGACAGGGTCCATGAACACTGAAGCTTTCTTT	CASRPGTGSMNTEAFF
TRBJ1-1	TRBV30	few	NA	TGTGCCTGGAGTGTACAAAATGAAGCTTTCTTT	CAWSVQNEAFF
TRBJ1-1	TRBV20-1	NA	NA	TGCAGTGCTAGAATCCCCCCGGGAGCTTTCTTT	CSARIPPGAFF
TRBJ1-4	TRBV5-1	NA	TRBD1	TGCGCCAGCACCCCCACAGGGGCCGGTGAAAAACTGTTTTTT	CASTPTGAGEKLFF
TRBJ1-2	TRBV2	NA	TRBD1	TGTGCCAGCAGTCTCGGACAGGACTATGGCTACACCTTC	CASSLGQDYGYTF
TRBJ2-5	TRBV5-5	NA	TRBD2	TGTGCCAGCAGCTTGCTGCAAGCGGGGGGGCTAGAGACCCAGTACTTC	CASSLLQAGGLETQYF
TRBJ2-6	TRBV27	NA	NA	TGTGCCACCTCCCCCCGACGAGGCGGGGCCAACGTCCTGACTTTC	CATSPRRGGANVLTF
TRBJ2-1	TRBV2	once	TRBD2	TGTGCCAGCAGGGGGACTAGCGGGGGCGATGAGCAGTTCTTC	CASRGTSGGDEQFF
TRBJ2-5	TRBV30	NA	NA	TGTGCCTGGGGACAGTTACGCCAAGAGACCCAGTACTTC	CAWGQLRQETQYF
TRBJ2-5	TRBV7-8	NA	NA	TGTGCCAGCAGCTTCAAGGTACAGGCACAGGGTGAGACCCAGTACTTC	CASSFKVQAQGETQYF
TRBJ1-5	TRBV2	NA	TRBD1	TGTGCCAGCAGTGAGGGACAGGGAAATCAGCCCCAGCATTTT	CASSEGQGNQPQHF
TRBJ2-2	TRBV24-1	NA	NA	TGTGCCACCAGTGACCAGGGTAAAATCGGGGAGCTGTTTTTT	CATSDQGKIGELFF
TRBJ2-7	TRBV14	once	NA	TGTGCCAGCAGCCCGGGTCGGTGGTCCTCCTACGAGCAGTACTTC	CASSPGRWSSYEQYF
TRBJ1-3	TRBV5-1	NA	NA	TGCGCCAGCAGCCTCGACCTACTAAGCTCTGGAAACACCATATATTTT	CASSLDLLSSGNTIYF
TRBJ1-6	TRBV7-9	NA	NA	TGTGCCAGCAGCTTGGAGAATAATTCACCCCTCCACTTT	CASSLENNSPLHF
TRBJ1-2	TRBV11-3	NA	TRBD1	TGTGCCAGCAGCGCCGGGACAGGTGGAGGCTACACCTTC	CASSAGTGGGYTF
TRBJ1-3	TRBV9	NA	NA	TGTGCCAGCAGCGTAGAAGGGGATTCTGGAAACACCATATATTTT	CASSVEGDSGNTIYF